This entry is about one T cell receptor beta chain. Random hexamers were used to reverse transcribe the RNA input (about 0.5 to 1 ug). TCRdb passed the immunoSEQ multiplex PCR reads through MiXCR, listing each CDR3 protein once. The sample contains some 130,000 distinct CDR3 sequences, roughly 80% of which appear only once. V shed 0 bases and J shed 0 bases, with 7 bases lying between them. Germline V gene sequence: CDR1 SGHRS, CDR2 YFSETQ. The CDR3 runs to 15 residues. This specimen comes from a study of CD8 T cells in Susac syndrome. In blood CD8+ and CD4+ T cells, TCR beta underwent sequencing. The CD8+ and CD4+ T cells were isolated magnetically using a negative isolation approach, whereas the TEMRA cells were enriched by FACS.

Sequences were obtained from CD8+ T cells from PBMCs. The TCR sequence derives from a human donor with multiple sclerosis. The chain carries TRBV5-1 and TRBJ1-5; D is undetermined. The CDR3 region has the DNA TGCGCCAGCAGCTTGGATCCAGATAGCAATCAGCCCCAGCATTTT. Protein: CASSLDPDSNQPQHF. Full variable domain (missing parts from reference TRBV5-1 and TRBJ1-5): KAGVTQTPRYLIKTRGQQVTLSCSPISGHRSVSWYQQTPGQGLQFLFEYFSETQRNKGNFPGRFSGRQFSNSRSEMNVSTLELGDSALYLCASSLDPDSNQPQHFGDGTRLSIL.